This T cell receptor (beta chain) was captured in a study of shared clonotypes between healthy human individuals. General study points: Rarefaction showed sorted-subset sequencing was incomplete despite large depth.

As for this clone: Antigen specificity is unknown.

In the naive CD8 group, cells lacked CD45RO and were positively selected for CCR7, so terminally differentiated effector memory CD45RA+ cells were left out. The CDR3 sequence is 14 residues long. Assay: immunoSEQ multiplex PCR; the TCRdb copy retains only in-frame clones and omits some. The sample includes hundreds of thousands of clones, 90% to 97% of them seen just once. The sample taken for sequencing was naive CD8+ T cells sorted from blood. The chain combines TRBV1 with TRBJ1-2. TRBV1 is an annotated pseudogene. The origin of this receptor is a woman in her 30s in good health. CDR3 loop: CTSSYRGRGYGYTF. As DNA, the CDR3 is TGCACCAGCAGCTACCGGGGGCGGGGCTATGGCTACACCTTC.